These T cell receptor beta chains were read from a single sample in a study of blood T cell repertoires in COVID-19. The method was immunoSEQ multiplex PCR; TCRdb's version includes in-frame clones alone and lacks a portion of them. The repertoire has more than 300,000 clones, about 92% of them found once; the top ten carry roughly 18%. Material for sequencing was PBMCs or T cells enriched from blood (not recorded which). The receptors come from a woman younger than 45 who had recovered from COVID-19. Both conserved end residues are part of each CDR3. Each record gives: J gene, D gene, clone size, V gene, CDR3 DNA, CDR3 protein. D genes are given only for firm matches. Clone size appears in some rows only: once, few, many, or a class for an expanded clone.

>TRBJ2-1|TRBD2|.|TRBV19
TGTGCCAGTAGCCTTCTAGCGGGAGGTTATTTTAACAATGAGCAGTTCTTC
CASSLLAGGYFNNEQFF
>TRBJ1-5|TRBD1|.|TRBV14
TGTGCCAGCAGCCTGACAGGGGGTAGCAATCAGCCCCAGCATTTT
CASSLTGGSNQPQHF
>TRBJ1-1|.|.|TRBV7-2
TGTGCCAGCAACATAGTAGCCAACACTGAAGCTTTCTTT
CASNIVANTEAFF
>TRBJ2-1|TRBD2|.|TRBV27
TGTGCCAGCAGTCCTCTAGCGGGGGGCCCCTACAATGAGCAGTTCTTC
CASSPLAGGPYNEQFF
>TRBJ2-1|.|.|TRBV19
TGTGCCAGTAGACCGAGGCCCCTCGACAATGAGCAGTTCTTC
CASRPRPLDNEQFF
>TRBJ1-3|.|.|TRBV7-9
TGTGCCAGCAGCGCACAGGGTTACACCATATATTTT
CASSAQGYTIYF
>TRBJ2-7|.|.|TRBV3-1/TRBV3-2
TGTGCCAGCAGTATACTGGGAGTGCCCTACGAGCAGTACTTC
CASSILGVPYEQYF
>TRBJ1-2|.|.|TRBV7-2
TGTGCCAGCAGCTTCCAACAGGGTGACTATGGCTACACCTTC
CASSFQQGDYGYTF
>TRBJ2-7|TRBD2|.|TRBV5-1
TGCGCCAGCAGCGGAGGTGGGACTAGCTCGTACGAGCAGTACTTC
CASSGGGTSSYEQYF
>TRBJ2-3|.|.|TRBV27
TGTGCCAGCAGTTTTTCGTGGCCAGGTGGGACAGATACGCAGTATTTT
CASSFSWPGGTDTQYF
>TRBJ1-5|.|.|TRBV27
TGTGCCAGCAGTCCGACAGTCCATCAGCCCCAGCATTTT
CASSPTVHQPQHF
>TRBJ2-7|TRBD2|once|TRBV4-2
TGTGCCAGCAGCCAAGATCTCCGGACTAGCGTCTCCTACGAGCAGTACTTC
CASSQDLRTSVSYEQYF
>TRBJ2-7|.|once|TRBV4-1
TGCGCCAGCAGCCACAGTACAGGGCGAAAACCCTACGAGCAGTACTTC
CASSHSTGRKPYEQYF
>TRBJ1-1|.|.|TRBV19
TGTGCCAGTAGTATAGCCCACTGGGGGGAGAACACTGAAGCTTTCTTT
CASSIAHWGENTEAFF
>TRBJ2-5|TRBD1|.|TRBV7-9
TGTGCCAGCAGCTTACAGGGGGCCCAGGAGACCCAGTACTTC
CASSLQGAQETQYF
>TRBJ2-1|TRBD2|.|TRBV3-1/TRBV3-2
TGTGCCAGCAGTCAGACTAGCGGGGGTTACAATGAGCAGTTCTTC
CASSQTSGGYNEQFF
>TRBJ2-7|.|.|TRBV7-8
TGTGCCAGCACACCTGACAGGTTTTACGAGCAGTACTTC
CASTPDRFYEQYF
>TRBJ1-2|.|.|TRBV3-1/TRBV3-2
TGTGCCAGCAGCCAAGAAATCGGTGAATTTTGGGGCTACACCTTC
CASSQEIGEFWGYTF
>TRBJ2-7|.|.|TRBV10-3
TGTGCCATCAGTGAGCTAGGGGGCGAGCAGTACTTC
CAISELGGEQYF
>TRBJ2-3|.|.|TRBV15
TGTGCCACCAGCAGAGAAACGGGGTTCAGAGATACGCAGTATTTT
CATSRETGFRDTQYF
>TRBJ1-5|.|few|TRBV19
TGTGCCAGTAGTATCCCAGGGTCGGGTCAGCCCCAGCATTTT
CASSIPGSGQPQHF
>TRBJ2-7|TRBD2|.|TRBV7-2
TGTGCCAGCAGCTCCTTGGACTGGGGGGGGCAGTACTTC
CASSSLDWGGQYF
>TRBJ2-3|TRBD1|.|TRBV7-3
TGTGCCAGCAGCTTTCAGGGGGCCGGGGCAGATACGCAGTATTTT
CASSFQGAGADTQYF
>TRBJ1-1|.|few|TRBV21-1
TGTGCCAGCAGCGCCCCGGGCGTCGGGGGTGACGTACATGAGAACACTGAAGCTTTCTTT
CASSAPGVGGDVHENTEAFF
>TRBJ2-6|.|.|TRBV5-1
TGCGCCAGCAGCTCAGACTCTGGGGCCAACGTCCTGACTTTC
CASSSDSGANVLTF
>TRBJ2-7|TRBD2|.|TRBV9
TGTGCCAGCAGCGTGGGAGCGGGGGGTTTCTCCTACGAGCAGTACTTC
CASSVGAGGFSYEQYF
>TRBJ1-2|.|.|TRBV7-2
TGTGCCAGCAGCTTCGGGGAGGGGCCTGGCTACACCTTC
CASSFGEGPGYTF
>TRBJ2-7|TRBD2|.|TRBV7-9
TGTGCCAGCAGCAGCCGGGGGGGCCACGAGCAGTACTTC
CASSSRGGHEQYF
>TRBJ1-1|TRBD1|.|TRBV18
TGTGCCAGCTCACCGCCCGGGACAGTTGAAGCTTTCTTT
CASSPPGTVEAFF
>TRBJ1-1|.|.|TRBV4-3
TGCGCCAGCAGCCAAAGTAGACAGGTTAACACTGAAGCTTTCTTT
CASSQSRQVNTEAFF
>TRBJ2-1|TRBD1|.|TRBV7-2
TGTGCCAGCACCTACATCGGAGGGACAGGCCTCAATGAGCAGTTCTTC
CASTYIGGTGLNEQFF
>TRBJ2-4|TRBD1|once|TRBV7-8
TGTGCCAGCAGCTTAGAAAACAGGGGAGCCAAAAACATTCAGTACTTC
CASSLENRGAKNIQYF
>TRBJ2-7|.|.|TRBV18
TGTGCCAGCTCACCACCGACTAGGGAAAGCAGAAACTTC
CASSPPTRESRNF
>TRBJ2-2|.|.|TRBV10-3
TGTGCCATCAGCTTGGACTATGCCGGGGAGCTGTTTTTT
CAISLDYAGELFF
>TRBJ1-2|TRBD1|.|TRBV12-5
TGTGCTAGTGGTTTGTCGACCGGGACAGGGGGCTATGGCTACACCTTC
CASGLSTGTGGYGYTF
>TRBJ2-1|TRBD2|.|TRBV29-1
TGCAGCGTGCTAGCGGGAGGGTCCAATGAGCAGTTCTTC
CSVLAGGSNEQFF
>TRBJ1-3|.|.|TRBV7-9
TGTGCCAGCAGCAAACAGGGAGCTGGAAACACCATATATTTT
CASSKQGAGNTIYF
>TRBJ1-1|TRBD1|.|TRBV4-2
TGTGCCAGCAGCCATCCACAGGGGGACACTGAAGCTTTCTTT
CASSHPQGDTEAFF
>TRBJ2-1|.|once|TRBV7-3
TGTGCCAGCAGCTTTACCAGCTACAATGAGCAGTTCTTC
CASSFTSYNEQFF
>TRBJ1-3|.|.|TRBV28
TGTGCCAGCAGCGCGCCGGGGGTCCCCGGAAACACCATATATTTT
CASSAPGVPGNTIYF
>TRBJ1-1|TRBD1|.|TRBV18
TGTGCCAGCTCAAAGAAGGGACAGCTTGAAGCTTTCTTT
CASSKKGQLEAFF
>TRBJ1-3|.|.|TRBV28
TGTGCCAGCAGTTCCCTTTCTGGAAACACCATATATTTT
CASSSLSGNTIYF
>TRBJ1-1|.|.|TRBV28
TGTGCCAGCAGTTTAGGTCGGGGGGGCACTGAAGCTTTCTTT
CASSLGRGGTEAFF
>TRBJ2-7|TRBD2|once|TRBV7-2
TGTGCCAGCAGCTCGAAAGGGCTAGCGGGGGGGCCTGGTAACGAGCAGTACTTC
CASSSKGLAGGPGNEQYF
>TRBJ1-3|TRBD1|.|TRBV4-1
TGCGCCAGCAGCCAGCGTATGGGACAGGGTTACACCATATATTTT
CASSQRMGQGYTIYF